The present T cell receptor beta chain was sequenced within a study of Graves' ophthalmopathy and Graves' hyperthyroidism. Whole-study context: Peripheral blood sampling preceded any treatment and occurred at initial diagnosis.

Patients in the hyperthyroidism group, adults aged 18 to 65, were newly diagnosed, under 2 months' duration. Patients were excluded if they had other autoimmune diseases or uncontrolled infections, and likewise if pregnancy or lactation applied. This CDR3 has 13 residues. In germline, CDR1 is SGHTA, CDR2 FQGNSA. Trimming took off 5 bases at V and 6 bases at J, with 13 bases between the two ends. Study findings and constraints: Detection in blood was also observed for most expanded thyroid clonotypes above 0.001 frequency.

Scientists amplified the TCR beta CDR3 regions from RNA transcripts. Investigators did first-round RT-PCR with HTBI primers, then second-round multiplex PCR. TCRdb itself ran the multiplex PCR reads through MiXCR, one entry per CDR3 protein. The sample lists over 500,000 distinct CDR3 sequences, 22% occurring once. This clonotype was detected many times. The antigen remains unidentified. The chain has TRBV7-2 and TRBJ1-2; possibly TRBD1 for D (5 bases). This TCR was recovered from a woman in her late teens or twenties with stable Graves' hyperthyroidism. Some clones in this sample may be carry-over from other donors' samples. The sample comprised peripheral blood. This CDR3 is CASSRQGADGYTF. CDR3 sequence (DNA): TGTGCCAGCAGCAGACAAGGGGCTGATGGCTACACCTTC.